This TCR beta chain comes out of a study of T cell repertoires in cytomegalovirus infection (dated by TCRdb to the late 2010s). With regard to the full study: Recently identified HLA-C-restricted CMV epitopes, whose presentation resists viral immunomodulation, were targeted by peptide stimulations together with well-studied HLA-B-restricted epitopes. The HLA type of each donor mattered for the analysis, because public TCR beta signatures pointed to carriage of CMV infection along with the matching HLA type. General conclusions and limits of the study: In both this cohort and an independent cohort of 352 donors, the cumulative frequency of public TCR beta family members distinguished carriers of CMV infection plus the relevant HLA type. In the ex vivo response, HLA-C-restricted CMV-specific TCR beta clonotypes were dominant, and in two of eight donors the single most frequent clonotype came from this HLA-C-restricted group.

Sequencing instrument: Illumina HiSeq 1500. Using fastp trimming at Q25 and MiXCR clonotype assembly, TCRdb reanalyzed the public sequencing data and kept in-frame beta chains. Rows are combined by CDR3 protein, so each entry shows the most common genes and DNA. In this sample the table shows fewer than 850,000 distinct CDR3 sequences, about 27% of which occur a single time. Jointly, the top ten make up around 13% of the sample. CDR1 LGHNA and CDR2 YNFKEQ were looked up in the germline V gene. Counted from cysteine to phenylalanine, this CDR3 has 16 amino acids. Of the read, only the CDR3 DNA is kept; its 48 bases are in frame from base 1. The junction shows trimming of 0 bases on V and 6 bases on J, plus 18 bases between the germline ends. This clonotype was found once. Its antigen remains unidentified. Qualities for individual bases were not recorded, and no much larger clone is one base off. One read alone lends weak support.

The sample's treatment or condition label, decoded: in vitro stimulation with specific CMV peptide epitopes to enrich CMV-specific T cells. The chain was built from TRBV4-2 and TRBJ2-7; perhaps TRBD1 is the D gene, with 5 bases matching. Sample: cultured CD8+ T cells from PBMCs, taken from culture after CMV antigen stimulation. The TCR originated in a human donor in good health (CMV status not recorded). Some clones in this sample may be carry-over from other donors' samples. The CDR3 is CASSQDPVDNLSEQYF. Here is the DNA: TGTGCCAGCAGCCAAGATCCGGTGGACAACCTGTCCGAGCAGTACTTC.